The 21 T cell receptor beta chains presented below share a single source sample, sequenced in a study of blood T cell repertoires in COVID-19. Profiled with immunoSEQ multiplex PCR; TCRdb holds only in-frame clones, not every one. The sample includes about 320,000 clones, roughly 83% seen only once; the top ten take 1.5% to 2%. The sample taken for sequencing was peripheral blood. The receptors come from a woman between 45 and 60 years old with acute or convalescent COVID-19.

This clone has a handful of counts. At the DNA level, this CDR3 is encoded by other sequences in the same sample as well. The chain uses TRBV5-1 and TRBJ2-1, with 14 bases lining up with TRBD2. The CDR3 loop spans 15 amino acids. Germline lookup yields CDR1 SGHRS and CDR2 YFSETQ. Trimming removed 0 bases from V and 7 bases from J; junction bases left unmatched: 0. The CDR3 loop is CASSLGLAGGNEQFF. The CDR3 bases are TGCGCCAGCAGCTTGGGACTAGCGGGAGGGAATGAGCAGTTCTTC.

V usage is TRBV29-1 and J usage is TRBJ1-1; TRBD1 is a possible D gene (6 bases). The V end was cut by 4 bases, the J end by 1 base, with 13 bases between. CDR3 size: 14 residues. Germline-derived CDR1 and CDR2 are SQVTM and ANQGSEA. CDR3 protein: CSVVRGLGNTEAFF. The CDR3 bases are TGCAGCGTTGTTAGGGGGTTGGGGAACACTGAAGCTTTCTTT.

This rearrangement joins TRBV7-9 to TRBJ1-1; 7 bases are a match to TRBD1. The V and J ends lost 4 bases and 2 bases, in that order; junction bases with no gene match: 7. Per the germline V gene, CDR1 is SEHNR and CDR2 is FQNEAQ (reference sequence). The CDR3 totals 15 residues. The CDR3 DNA follows: TGTGCCAGCAGCTCGAATCGACAGGGAAACACTGAAGCTTTCTTT. Its protein is CASSSNRQGNTEAFF.

The genes are TRBV7-9 and TRBJ2-3, with 14 bases matching TRBD2. Germline V gene lookup returns CDR1 SEHNR and CDR2 FQNEAQ (reference sequence). Trimming at V came to 5 bases and at J to 4 bases, leaving 11 bases not matched to a gene. The CDR3 is 18 amino acids. The CDR3 DNA reads TGTGCCAGCAGCAATGATCCGGGACTAGCGGGAGAATCAGATACGCAGTATTTT. Encoded protein: CASSNDPGLAGESDTQYF.

This rearrangement joins TRBV28 to TRBJ2-1, with 9 bases matching TRBD2. The V gene end was trimmed by 7 bases and the J gene end by 2 bases; junction bases not matched to a gene: 6. This CDR3 has 15 residues. Germline-derived CDR1 and CDR2 are MDHEN and SYDVKM. The DNA of the CDR3 is TGTGCCAGCAACTCCGGCGGGAGGGCCTACAATGAGCAGTTCTTC. This sequence encodes CASNSGGRAYNEQFF.

The genes are TRBV6-5 and TRBJ1-1, with D uncertain. Trimming took 7 bases from V and 1 from J, leaving 13 bases between them. CDR3 size: 14 residues. Germline V CDR1 and CDR2: MNHEY, SVGAGI. CDR3 DNA: TGTGCCAGCAAATCCATAGCGCGGAACACTGAAGCTTTCTTT. Amino acids: CASKSIARNTEAFF.

The V and J genes are TRBV28 and TRBJ2-4, with D possibly being TRBD2 (5 bases). Germline lookup yields CDR1 MDHEN and CDR2 SYDVKM. The CDR3 loop spans 16 amino acids. The V gene lost 5 bases and the J gene lost 3 bases, with 17 bases spanning the gap. The CDR3, as DNA: TGTGCCAGCAGTCCTCCGGCTAGCTGGGTCAAAAACATTCAGTACTTC. Translation: CASSPPASWVKNIQYF. The entire variable domain, with the rest obtained from reference TRBV28 and TRBJ2-4, is as follows: DVKVTQSSRYLVKRTGEKVFLECVQDMDHENMFWYRQDPGLGLRLIYFSYDVKMKEKGDIPEGYSVSREKKERFSLILESASTNQTSMYLCASSPPASWVKNIQYFGAGTRLSVL.

The chain is built from TRBV28 and TRBJ1-1, with a tentative D call TRBD1 (5 bases). Germline values: CDR1 MDHEN, CDR2 SYDVKM. Trimming shortened V by 6 bases and J by 4 bases, and 12 bases separated the two germline ends. The CDR3 covers 13 residues. CDR3: CASSSGGFTEAFF. The DNA of the CDR3 is TGTGCCAGCAGCTCTGGGGGGTTCACTGAAGCTTTCTTT.

The rearrangement uses TRBV4-2 and TRBJ2-1, with 7 bases lining up with TRBD2. Germline V gene data show CDR1 as LGHNA and CDR2 as YNFKEQ. The ends lost 4 bases at V and 1 base at J; junction bases unmatched: 10. This CDR3 is built from 17 residues. CDR3 sequence reads: CASSPLGRERSYNEQFF. The CDR3 nucleotides are TGTGCCAGCAGCCCCCTTGGGAGGGAGCGTTCCTACAATGAGCAGTTCTTC.

The chain couples TRBV18 to TRBJ1-3, with D uncertain. CDR1 and CDR2 from the germline V gene are KGHSH and LQKENI. Trimming removed 3 bases at V and 0 bases at J, with 6 bases between. CDR3 length equals 14 residues. Here the CDR3 DNA reads TGTGCCAGCTCACCCGGAGGCTCTGGAAACACCATATATTTT. Translated: CASSPGGSGNTIYF.

The chain carries TRBV5-1 and TRBJ1-1; maybe TRBD1 (5 bases). The CDR3 sequence is 14 residues long. Germline V gives CDR1 SGHRS, CDR2 YFSETQ. With 0 bases removed from V and 4 bases from J, the gap between germline ends came to 10 bases. DNA for the CDR3: TGCGCCAGCAGCTTGGAGAAGGGGATCACTGAAGCTTTCTTT. It is translated as CASSLEKGITEAFF.

This sequence joins TRBV4-3 and TRBJ1-4; D not certain. The CDR3 runs 16 residues. V lost 4 bases, J lost 6 bases, and 18 bases lay in between. CDR1 is LGHNA, CDR2 YSLEER, per germline. The CDR3 coding sequence is TGCGCCAGCAGCCTAGAACCTGACAAGATCGATGAAAAACTGTTTTTT. Amino acids: CASSLEPDKIDEKLFF.

The rearrangement joins TRBV14 to TRBJ1-1; D possibly corresponds to TRBD1 (6 bases). The CDR3 has 15 residues. The germline V gene has CDR1 SGHDN and CDR2 FVKESK. The V end was cut by 2 bases, the J end by 6 bases, with 16 bases between. CDR3 sequence: CASSQLAWTASEAFF. DNA for the CDR3: TGTGCCAGCAGCCAACTAGCTTGGACAGCCTCTGAAGCTTTCTTT.

The rearrangement uses TRBV3-1 (or the pseudogene TRBV3-2) and TRBJ1-3, with no clear D. CDR1 is LGHDT and CDR2 is YNNKEL in the germline V gene (reference sequence). The CDR3 loop spans 13 amino acids. Trimming stripped 5 bases from V and 4 bases from J, with 9 bases between. CDR3 in DNA: TGTGCCAGCAGCGCAACAGACGGAAACACCATATATTTT. Its protein is CASSATDGNTIYF.

The chain recombines TRBV5-1 with TRBJ1-3; perhaps TRBD1 as D (5 bases). V was pared by 3 bases and J by 5 bases, with 12 bases between. This CDR3 is 14 amino acids long. Germline V gives CDR1 SGHRS, CDR2 YFSETQ. The CDR3 reads CASSSGLGRNTIYF. For the CDR3, the DNA is TGCGCCAGCAGCTCAGGGTTGGGGCGAAACACCATATATTTT.

The CDR3 sequence: CASSLDGQGNEKLFF. The CDR3 region has the DNA TGTGCCAGCAGCTTAGACGGACAGGGCAATGAAAAACTGTTTTTT. The chain is built from TRBV7-9 and TRBJ1-4; 8 nucleotides match TRBD1. The V gene's germline CDR1 is SEHNR and CDR2 FQNEAQ (reference sequence). This CDR3 is 15 amino acids long. V shed 1 base, J shed 5 bases, and the junction held 3 bases outside the gene matches.

The chain recombines TRBV7-9 with TRBJ1-2; TRBD1 matches 7 bases. The CDR3 runs to 14 residues. Germline lookup yields CDR1 SEHNR and CDR2 FQNEAQ (reference sequence). J was trimmed by 7 bases and V by 6 bases; bases with no gene match: 11. CDR3 bases: TGTGCCAGCAGGCAGACACAGGGGAGCGGTGGCTACACCTTC. This translates into CASRQTQGSGGYTF.

This sequence joins TRBV9 and TRBJ2-5, with 7 bases fitting TRBD2. CDR1 is SGDLS, CDR2 YYNGEE, per germline. Unmatched junction bases numbered 6, after V lost 0 bases and J lost 1 base. This CDR3 comprises 16 residues. CDR3 DNA: TGTGCCAGCAGCGTAGGGCCTAGCGGCCTCCAAGAGACCCAGTACTTC. Its translation: CASSVGPSGLQETQYF.

The chain employs TRBV14 and TRBJ1-4, with D unresolved. The CDR3 contains 14 residues. Germline-derived CDR1 and CDR2 are SGHDN and FVKESK. With 0 bases removed from V and 4 bases from J, the gap between germline ends came to 6 bases. The chain's CDR3 is CASSQDSFNEKLFF. Written as DNA, the CDR3 is TGTGCCAGCAGCCAAGATTCGTTTAATGAAAAACTGTTTTTT. The complete variable domain, with remaining parts taken from reference TRBV14 and TRBJ1-4, reads EAGVTQFPSHSVIEKGQTVTLRCDPISGHDNLYWYRRVMGKEIKFLLHFVKESKQDESGMPNNRFLAERTGGTYSTLKVQPAELEDSGVYFCASSQDSFNEKLFFGSGTQLSVL.

The rearrangement uses TRBV3-1 (or the pseudogene TRBV3-2) and TRBJ2-7; TRBD2 matches 10 bases. The CDR3 totals 14 residues. Looked up from germline, CDR1 is LGHDT and CDR2 is YNNKEL (reference sequence). The J segment lost 5 bases and the V segment lost 6 bases, leaving 7 bases of the junction unmatched. The CDR3: CASSPLAGLHEQYF. CDR3 nucleotides: TGTGCCAGCAGTCCACTAGCGGGACTCCACGAGCAGTACTTC.

J is TRBJ2-3 and V is TRBV25-1; TRBD1 aligns across 8 bases. This CDR3 spans 18 amino acids. The ends lost 3 bases at V and 1 base at J; junction bases unmatched: 12. Per the germline V gene, CDR1 is MGHDK and CDR2 is SYGVNS. CDR3 sequence (DNA): TGTGCCAGCAGTGAGCGGCCCACTCGGGGACAGGGCACAGATACGCAGTATTTT. Amino acid sequence: CASSERPTRGQGTDTQYF. Looking up the rest from reference TRBV25-1 and TRBJ2-3 gives the full variable domain: EADIYQTPRYLVIGTGKKITLECSQTMGHDKMYWYQQDPGMELHLIHYSYGVNSTEKGDLSSESTVSRIRTEHFPLTLESARPSHTSQYLCASSERPTRGQGTDTQYFGPGTRLTVL.